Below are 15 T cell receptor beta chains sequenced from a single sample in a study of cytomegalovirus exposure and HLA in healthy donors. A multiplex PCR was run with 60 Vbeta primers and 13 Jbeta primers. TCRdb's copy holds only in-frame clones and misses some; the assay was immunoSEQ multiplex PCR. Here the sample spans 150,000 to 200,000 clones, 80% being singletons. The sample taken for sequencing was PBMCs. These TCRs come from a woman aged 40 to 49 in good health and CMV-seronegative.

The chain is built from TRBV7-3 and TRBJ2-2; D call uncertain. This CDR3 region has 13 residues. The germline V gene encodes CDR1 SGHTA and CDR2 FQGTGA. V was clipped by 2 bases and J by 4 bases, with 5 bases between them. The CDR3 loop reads CASSLEFTGELFF. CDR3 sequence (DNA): TGTGCCAGCAGCTTAGAGTTCACCGGGGAGCTGTTTTTT. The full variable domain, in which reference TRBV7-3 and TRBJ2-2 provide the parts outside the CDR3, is GAGVSQTPSNKVTEKGKYVELRCDPISGHTALYWYRQSLGQGPEFLIYFQGTGAADDSGLPNDRFFAVRPEGSVSTLKIQRTERGDSAVYLCASSLEFTGELFFGEGSRLTVL.

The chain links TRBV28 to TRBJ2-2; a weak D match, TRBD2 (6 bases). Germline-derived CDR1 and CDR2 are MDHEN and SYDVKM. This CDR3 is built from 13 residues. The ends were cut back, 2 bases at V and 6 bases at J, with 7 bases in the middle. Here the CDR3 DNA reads TGTGCCAGCAGTTTACCGGGGGCCGGGGAGCTGTTTTTT. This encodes CASSLPGAGELFF. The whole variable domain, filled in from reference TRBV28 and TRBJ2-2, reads DVKVTQSSRYLVKRTGEKVFLECVQDMDHENMFWYRQDPGLGLRLIYFSYDVKMKEKGDIPEGYSVSREKKERFSLILESASTNQTSMYLCASSLPGAGELFFGEGSRLTVL.

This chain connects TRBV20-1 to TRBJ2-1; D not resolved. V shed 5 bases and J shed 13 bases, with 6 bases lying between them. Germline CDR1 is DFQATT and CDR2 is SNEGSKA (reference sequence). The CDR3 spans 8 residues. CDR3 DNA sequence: TGCAGTGCTTATCCCCAGTTCTTC. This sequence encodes CSAYPQFF.

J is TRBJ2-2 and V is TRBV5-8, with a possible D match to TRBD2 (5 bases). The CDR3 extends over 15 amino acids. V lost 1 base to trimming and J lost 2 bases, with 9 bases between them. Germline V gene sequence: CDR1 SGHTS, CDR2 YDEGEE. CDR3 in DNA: TGTGCCAGCAGCTTGTTAGCGCACAACACCGGGGAGCTGTTTTTT. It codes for CASSLLAHNTGELFF. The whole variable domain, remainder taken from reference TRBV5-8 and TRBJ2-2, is EAGVTQSPTHLIKTRGQQATLRCSPISGHTSVYWYQQALGLGLQFLLWYDEGEERNRGNFPPRFSGRQFPNYSSELNVNALELEDSALYLCASSLLAHNTGELFFGEGSRLTVL.

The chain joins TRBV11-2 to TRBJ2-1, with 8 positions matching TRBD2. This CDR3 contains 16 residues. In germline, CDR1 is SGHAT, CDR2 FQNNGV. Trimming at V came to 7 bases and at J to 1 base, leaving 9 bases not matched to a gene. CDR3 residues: CASTHRGGGSYNEQFF. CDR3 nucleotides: TGTGCCAGCACCCATCGTGGCGGGGGGTCCTACAATGAGCAGTTCTTC.

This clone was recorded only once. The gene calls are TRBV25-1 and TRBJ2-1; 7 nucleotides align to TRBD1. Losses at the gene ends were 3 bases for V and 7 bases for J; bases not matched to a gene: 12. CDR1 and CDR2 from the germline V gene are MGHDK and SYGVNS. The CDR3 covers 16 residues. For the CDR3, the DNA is TGTGCCAGCAGTGATGAGGGGGCCTTAGTAGAGAATGAGCAGTTCTTC. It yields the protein CASSDEGALVENEQFF.

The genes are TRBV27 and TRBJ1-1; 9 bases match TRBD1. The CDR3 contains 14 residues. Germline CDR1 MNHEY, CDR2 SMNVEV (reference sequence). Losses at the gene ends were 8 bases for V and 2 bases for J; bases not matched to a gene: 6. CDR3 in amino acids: CASATGGLNTEAFF. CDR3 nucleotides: TGTGCCAGCGCAACAGGGGGCCTTAACACTGAAGCTTTCTTT.

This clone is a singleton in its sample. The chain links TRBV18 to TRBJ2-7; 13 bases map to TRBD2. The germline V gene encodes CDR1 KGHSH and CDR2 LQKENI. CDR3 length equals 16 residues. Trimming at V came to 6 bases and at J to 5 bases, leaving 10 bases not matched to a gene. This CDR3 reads CASSRGGTSGTHEQYF. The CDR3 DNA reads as TGTGCCAGCTCCCGGGGGGGGACTAGCGGGACCCACGAGCAGTACTTC.

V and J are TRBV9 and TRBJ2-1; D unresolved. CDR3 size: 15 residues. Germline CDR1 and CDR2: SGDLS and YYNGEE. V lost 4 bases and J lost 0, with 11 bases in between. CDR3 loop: CASSLTRSSYNEQFF. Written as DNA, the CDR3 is TGTGCCAGCAGCCTCACGCGGAGCTCCTACAATGAGCAGTTCTTC. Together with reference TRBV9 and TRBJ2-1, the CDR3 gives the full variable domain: DSGVTQTPKHLITATGQRVTLRCSPRSGDLSVYWYQQSLDQGLQFLIQYYNGEERAKGNILERFSAQQFPDLHSELNLSSLELGDSALYFCASSLTRSSYNEQFFGPGTRLTVL.

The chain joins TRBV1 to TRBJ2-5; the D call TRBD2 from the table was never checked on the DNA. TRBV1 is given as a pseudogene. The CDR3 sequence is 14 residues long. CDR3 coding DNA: TGCACTTCTAGAGGGGGGGGCCGACTGGAGACCCAGTACTTC. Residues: CTSRGGGRLETQYF.

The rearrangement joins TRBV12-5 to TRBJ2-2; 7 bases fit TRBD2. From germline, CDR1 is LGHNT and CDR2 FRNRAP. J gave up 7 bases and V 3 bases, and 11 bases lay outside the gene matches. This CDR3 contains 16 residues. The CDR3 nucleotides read TGTGCTAGTGGTTTACGGTTGGGGGGGAATATCGGGGAGCTGTTTTTT. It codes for CASGLRLGGNIGELFF. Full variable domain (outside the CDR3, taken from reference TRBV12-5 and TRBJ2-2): DARVTQTPRHKVTEMGQEVTMRCQPILGHNTVFWYRQTMMQGLELLAYFRNRAPLDDSGMPKDRFSAEMPDATLATLKIQPSEPRDSAVYFCASGLRLGGNIGELFFGEGSRLTVL.

The CDR3 region has the DNA TGTGCCAGCAGTTTTGGGACAGGGAACTACGAGCAGTACTTC. Translation gives CASSFGTGNYEQYF. The gene calls are TRBV28 and TRBJ2-7; 9 bases map to TRBD1. The CDR3 has 14 residues. Germline V CDR1 and CDR2: MDHEN, SYDVKM. V dropped 3 bases and J dropped 3; count of bases not matched to a gene: 3.

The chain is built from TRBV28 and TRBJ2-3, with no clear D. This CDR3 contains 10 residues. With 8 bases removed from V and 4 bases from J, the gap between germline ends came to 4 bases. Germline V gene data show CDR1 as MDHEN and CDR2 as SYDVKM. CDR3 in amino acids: CASQADTQYF. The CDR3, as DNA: TGTGCCAGCCAGGCAGATACGCAGTATTTT.

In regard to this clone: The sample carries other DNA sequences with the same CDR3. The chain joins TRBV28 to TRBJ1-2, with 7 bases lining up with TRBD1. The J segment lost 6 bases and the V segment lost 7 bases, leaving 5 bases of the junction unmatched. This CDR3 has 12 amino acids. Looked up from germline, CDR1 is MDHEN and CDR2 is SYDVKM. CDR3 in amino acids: CASNDRVHGYTF. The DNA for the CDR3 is TGTGCCAGCAATGACAGGGTACATGGCTACACCTTC.

CDR3 DNA sequence: TGTGCCAGCAGTTTTCCCGGGAGCACAGATACGCAGTATTTT. Residues: CASSFPGSTDTQYF. J is TRBJ2-3 and V is TRBV28; D call uncertain. From germline, CDR1 is MDHEN and CDR2 SYDVKM. The CDR3 has 14 residues. Trimming stripped 3 bases from V and 0 bases from J, with 7 bases between.